This T cell receptor (beta chain) comes out of a study of T cells after yellow fever vaccination. Study at large: Fractions of limited cellularity were prepared by means of SMART-Seq v4 Ultra Low Input.

Each CDR3 protein is one row after TCRdb ran MiXCR on the 5' RACE reads. The sample has about 400,000 distinct CDR3 sequences, roughly 10% seen once. The sequence came from a man younger than 35 who received the YFV17D yellow fever vaccine. This specimen was PBMCs, taken on the day of the first yellow fever vaccination.

The DNA of the CDR3 is TGCAGCGCGGGACAGGGGCTTTATGAAAAACTGTTTTTT. Protein: CSAGQGLYEKLFF. The chain links TRBV29-1 to TRBJ1-4; TRBD1 agrees at 10 bases. V shed 7 bases and J 6 bases; nucleotides not matched to a gene: 5. The length of the CDR3 is 13 residues. Germline loops: CDR1 SQVTM, CDR2 ANQGSEA.